The 24 T cell receptor beta chains in this list originate from one sample, sequenced in a study of OX40 agonist ivuxolimab in advanced cancers. Produced via immunoSEQ multiplex PCR; TCRdb's table is partial and in-frame only. This sample has tens of thousands of clones; about 90% occur once, and the top ten carry 4% to 4.5%. Sequencing used CD4+ or CD8+ T cells sorted from blood, obtained in a trial of the OX40 agonist ivuxolimab. Every receptor here comes from an adult with an advanced solid tumor such as melanoma, head and neck, liver or kidney cancer.

The chain uses TRBV27 and TRBJ2-7, with 14 bases aligning to TRBD2. The germline CDR1 and CDR2 sequences are MNHEY and SMNVEV (reference sequence). V shed 6 bases and J 4 bases; nucleotides not matched to a gene: 5. The CDR3 extends over 15 amino acids. The CDR3 protein is CASSLGTSGSYEQYF. The CDR3 region has the DNA TGTGCCAGCAGCCTGGGGACTAGCGGGAGTTACGAGCAGTACTTC.

The chain recombines TRBV27 with TRBJ1-1; 9 positions match TRBD1. The CDR3 contains 16 residues. With 0 bases clipped from V and 1 base from J, the junction kept 3 bases outside the gene matches. The germline V gene encodes CDR1 MNHEY and CDR2 SMNVEV (reference sequence). The DNA for the CDR3 is TGTGCCAGCAGTTTATCGGGACAGGGATGGAACACTGAAGCTTTCTTT. Encoded protein: CASSLSGQGWNTEAFF.

This clone showed up just once. The J gene is TRBJ1-1, the V gene TRBV2; TRBD1 might be the D (6 bases). Trimming pared 4 bases from V and 1 base from J, leaving 13 bases between. Looked up from germline, CDR1 is SNHLY and CDR2 is FYNNEI. The CDR3 consists of 15 residues. CDR3: CASSVPQGKNTEAFF. DNA of the CDR3: TGTGCCAGCAGTGTCCCACAGGGAAAGAACACTGAAGCTTTCTTT.

The chain recombines TRBV29-1 with TRBJ2-3, with 9 bases that match TRBD1. The CDR3 sequence is 15 residues long. Germline V gives CDR1 SQVTM, CDR2 ANQGSEA. The V gene end was trimmed by 1 base and the J gene end by 1 base; junction bases not matched to a gene: 3. Here the CDR3 DNA reads TGCAGCGTTGAAGCCTGGGACAGGGGCACAGATACGCAGTATTTT. Its protein is CSVEAWDRGTDTQYF.

This chain uses TRBV6-5 with TRBJ2-5; D call uncertain. The CDR3 contains 14 residues. In germline, CDR1 is MNHEY, CDR2 SVGAGI. Trimming removed 4 bases at V and 5 bases at J, with 14 bases between. CDR3 bases: TGTGCCAGCAGTTCCCCAAAGGGATGGGAGACCCAGTACTTC. Protein: CASSSPKGWETQYF.

V and J are TRBV11-3 and TRBJ2-1, with TRBD2 matching 10 bases. Trimming removed 2 bases from V and 8 bases from J; junction bases left unmatched: 12. Germline lookup yields CDR1 SGHNT and CDR2 YENEEA. The CDR3 covers 17 residues. Written as DNA, the CDR3 is TGTGCCAGCAGCTTAAAAACTAGCGGGACCATAGGTGATGAGCAGTTCTTC. Protein: CASSLKTSGTIGDEQFF.

V usage is TRBV7-9 and J usage is TRBJ2-7; D is unclear. Germline V gene lookup returns CDR1 SEHNR and CDR2 FQNEAQ (reference sequence). Deletions cut 8 bases from V and 4 bases from J, with 15 bases between. CDR3 size: 13 residues. CDR3 coding DNA: TGTGCCAGCTCTGGAGCTCCGCTGTACGAGCAGTACGTC. This encodes CASSGAPLYEQYV.

The genes are TRBV9 and TRBJ2-5; D remains unclear. The CDR3 extends over 13 amino acids. Trimming removed 0 bases from V and 4 bases from J, with 7 bases in between. The germline V gene encodes CDR1 SGDLS and CDR2 YYNGEE. CDR3 amino acids: CASSVDSRETQYF. The CDR3, as DNA: TGTGCCAGCAGCGTAGATAGCCGAGAGACCCAGTACTTC.

The chain couples TRBV6-6 to TRBJ2-1, with a possible D match to TRBD1 (5 bases). Germline assignment: CDR1 MNHNY and CDR2 SVGAGI (reference sequence). This CDR3 is 10 amino acids long. The ends were cut back, 8 bases at V and 7 bases at J, with 6 bases in the middle. CDR3 nucleotides: TGTGCCAGCGGGGCGAATGAGCAGTTCTTC. Its protein product is CASGANEQFF.

This chain uses TRBV7-9 with TRBJ1-3; no reliable D call. Germline V gene sequence: CDR1 SEHNR, CDR2 FQNEAQ (reference sequence). This CDR3 has 13 amino acids. Trimming shortened V by 6 bases and J by 0 bases, and 6 bases separated the two germline ends. The CDR3 is CASSTSSGNTIYF. CDR3 nucleotides: TGTGCCAGCAGTACTAGCTCTGGAAACACCATATATTTT.

The chain carries TRBV9 and TRBJ2-1; 11 bases fit TRBD2. After removal of 0 bases from V and 2 bases from J, the junction contained 4 bases not matched to a gene. The CDR3 covers 17 residues. Germline CDR1 SGDLS, CDR2 YYNGEE. CDR3 region: CASSVDPLAGAYNEQFF. The DNA for the CDR3 is TGTGCCAGCAGCGTAGACCCACTAGCGGGAGCCTACAATGAGCAGTTCTTC.

This chain joins TRBV4-1 and TRBJ2-5; D uncertain. Germline V gives CDR1 MGHRA, CDR2 YSYEKL. The V gene lost 0 bases and the J gene lost 3 bases, with 8 bases spanning the gap. The CDR3 has 14 residues. The CDR3 spells CASSQEGREETQYF. CDR3 DNA: TGCGCCAGCAGCCAAGAGGGAAGAGAAGAGACCCAGTACTTC.

V gene TRBV6-1 combines with J gene TRBJ1-4, with no clear D. Trimming pared 4 bases from V and 1 base from J, leaving 10 bases between. Germline V CDR1 and CDR2: MNHNS, SASEGT. The CDR3 totals 15 residues. This CDR3 reads CASSASTRTNEKLFF. In nucleotides, the CDR3 is TGTGCCAGCAGTGCCTCGACCCGAACTAATGAAAAACTGTTTTTT.

This chain uses TRBV7-6 with TRBJ1-1; maybe TRBD1 (5 bases). This CDR3 contains 14 residues. Germline V gene sequence: CDR1 SGHVS, CDR2 FNYEAQ. V was shortened by 5 bases and J by 1 base, with 11 bases between the two germline ends. The CDR3 bases are TGTGCCAGCAGCCCCGGGACTTCGAACACTGAAGCTTTCTTT. Residues: CASSPGTSNTEAFF.

This rearrangement joins TRBV18 to TRBJ2-1; the D gene is possibly TRBD1 (6 bases). Germline V gives CDR1 KGHSH, CDR2 LQKENI. This CDR3 spans 13 amino acids. V gave up 3 bases and J gave up 7 bases, with 10 bases separating them. The CDR3 DNA sequence: TGTGCCAGCTCACCCGACACAGGGAATGAGCAGTTCTTC. Amino acids: CASSPDTGNEQFF.

This chain links TRBV9 with TRBJ2-3; D tentatively fits TRBD1 or TRBD2 (5 bases each). This CDR3 is built from 16 residues. Per the germline V gene, CDR1 is SGDLS and CDR2 is YYNGEE. V lost 3 bases, J lost 6 bases, and 20 bases lay in between. The CDR3 protein is CASSAARDPGLDTQYF. Here the CDR3 DNA reads TGTGCCAGCAGCGCGGCCCGGGACCCAGGGCTCGATACGCAGTATTTT.

The J gene is TRBJ1-2, the V gene TRBV10-2; 7 nucleotides match TRBD1. Germline lookup yields CDR1 WSHSY and CDR2 SAAADI. V trimming: 0 bases; J trimming: 3 bases; junction bases outside the gene matches: 10. CDR3 size: 17 residues. The CDR3 loop reads CASSESGTDGTYYGYTF. CDR3 bases: TGCGCCAGCAGTGAGTCGGGGACAGACGGAACATACTATGGCTACACCTTC.

This chain joins TRBV5-5 and TRBJ1-1; D remains ambiguous. Per germline, CDR1 SGHKS and CDR2 YYEKEE (reference sequence). The CDR3 is made up of 13 amino acids. With 0 bases removed from V and 1 base from J, the gap between germline ends came to 4 bases. CDR3 residues: CASSLVWNTEAFF. In nucleotides, the CDR3 is TGTGCCAGCAGCTTGGTCTGGAACACTGAAGCTTTCTTT.

The rearrangement joins TRBV11-2 to TRBJ2-3; 12 nucleotides match TRBD2. The V segment lost 5 bases and the J segment 5 bases; nucleotides outside the gene matches: 5. This CDR3 comprises 15 residues. Germline CDR1 is SGHAT and CDR2 is FQNNGV. CDR3 in DNA: TGTGCCAGCAGCGAGGGGACTAGCGGGTTAGATACGCAGTATTTT. Encoded protein: CASSEGTSGLDTQYF.

The chain links TRBV15 to TRBJ2-7; 7 bases align to TRBD2. V was clipped by 4 bases and J by 4 bases; unmatched bases: 4. The germline CDR1 and CDR2 sequences are LNHNV and YYDKDF (reference sequence). The CDR3 extends over 13 amino acids. CDR3 nucleotide sequence: TGTGCCACCAGCAACCGGGAGGATTACGAGCAGTACTTC. Its translation is CATSNREDYEQYF.

The V and J genes are TRBV10-1 and TRBJ1-1; D is undetermined. Trimming took off 4 bases at V and 3 bases at J, with 18 bases between the two ends. Germline loops: CDR1 WNHNN, CDR2 SYGVQD (reference sequence). The CDR3 totals 16 residues. Here the CDR3 DNA reads TGCGCCAGCAGTGGCCCGGGTTATAGGCGAGACACTGAAGCTTTCTTT. Its translation: CASSGPGYRRDTEAFF.

This chain uses TRBV6-6 with TRBJ2-5, with a possible D match to TRBD2 (5 bases). Trimming pared 2 bases from V and 2 bases from J, leaving 9 bases between. CDR1 is MNHNY and CDR2 is SVGAGI in the germline V gene (reference sequence). CDR3 length: 14 residues. The CDR3 loop reads CASSYGGLQETQYF. CDR3 DNA sequence: TGTGCCAGCAGTTACGGAGGCCTACAAGAGACCCAGTACTTC.

The chain joins TRBV27 to TRBJ1-2, with a weak D call TRBD1 (5 bases). CDR1 and CDR2 from the germline V gene are MNHEY and SMNVEV (reference sequence). V dropped 2 bases and J dropped 1 base, with 14 bases sitting between them. This CDR3 region has 16 residues. CDR3 loop: CASSLTGRYLNYGYTF. As DNA, the CDR3 is TGTGCCAGCAGTTTAACAGGTCGTTACCTTAACTATGGCTACACCTTC.

This rearrangement joins TRBV7-9 to TRBJ2-7, with 8 bases aligning to TRBD1. V shed 4 bases and J 4 bases; nucleotides not matched to a gene: 9. CDR1 and CDR2 (germline): SEHNR, FQNEAQ (reference sequence). This CDR3 region has 15 residues. In DNA, the CDR3 is TGTGCCAGCAGCTACCCAGGGGGCGGTTGGTACGAGCAGTACTTC. Encoded protein: CASSYPGGGWYEQYF.